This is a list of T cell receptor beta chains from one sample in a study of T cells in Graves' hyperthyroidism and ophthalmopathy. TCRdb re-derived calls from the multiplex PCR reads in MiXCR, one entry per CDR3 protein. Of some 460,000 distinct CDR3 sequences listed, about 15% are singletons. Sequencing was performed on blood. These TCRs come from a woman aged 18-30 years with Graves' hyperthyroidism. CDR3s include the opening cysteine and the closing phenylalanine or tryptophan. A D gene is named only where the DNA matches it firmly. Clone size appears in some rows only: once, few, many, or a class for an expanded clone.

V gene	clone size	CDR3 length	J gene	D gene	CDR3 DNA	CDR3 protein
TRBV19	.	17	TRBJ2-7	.	TGTGCCAGTAGTATAGAAGGAGGGCTAGCCGGGAACTACGAGCAGTACTTC	CASSIEGGLAGNYEQYF
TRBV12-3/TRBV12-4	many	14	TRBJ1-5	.	TGTGCCAGCAGTCCCGGTTTGGGTAATCAGCCCCAGCATTTT	CASSPGLGNQPQHF
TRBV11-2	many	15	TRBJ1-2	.	TGTGCCAGCAGCTATCAAAGTACAGCCATCTATGGCTACACCTTC	CASSYQSTAIYGYTF
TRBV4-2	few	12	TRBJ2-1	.	TGTGCCAGCAGCCAAGTATGGAATGAGCAGTTCTTC	CASSQVWNEQFF
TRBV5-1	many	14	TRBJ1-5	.	TGCGCCAGCAGCCTAACGCCAAGGGATCAGCCCCAGCATTTT	CASSLTPRDQPQHF
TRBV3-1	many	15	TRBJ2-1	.	TGTGCCAGCAGCCAGGGACTTCCCAAATACAATGAGCAGTTCTTC	CASSQGLPKYNEQFF
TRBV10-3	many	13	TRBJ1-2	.	TGTGCCATCAAACCCCAACAGGACTATGGCTACACCTTC	CAIKPQQDYGYTF
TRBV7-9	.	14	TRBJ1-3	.	TGTGCCAGCAGCTTATCAAACGCGGGAGACACCATATATTTT	CASSLSNAGDTIYF
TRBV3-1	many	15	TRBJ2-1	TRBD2	TGTGCCAGCAGCCAAGTGGCGGGACTATACAATGAGCAGTTCTTC	CASSQVAGLYNEQFF
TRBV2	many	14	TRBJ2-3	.	TGTGCCAGCAGTGAGCGGCGCGGCACAGATACGCAGTATTTT	CASSERRGTDTQYF
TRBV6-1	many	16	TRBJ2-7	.	TGTGCCAGCAGTGAACCCCGTTGGGTAGCCCACTACGAGCAGTACTTC	CASSEPRWVAHYEQYF
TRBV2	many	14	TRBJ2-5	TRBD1	TGTGCCAGCACCGCGACAGGGTCGGGGGAGACCCAGTACTTC	CASTATGSGETQYF
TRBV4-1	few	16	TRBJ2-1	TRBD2	TGCGCCAGCAGCTTCCGACTAGCAGCGGGCAACAATGAGCAGTTCTTC	CASSFRLAAGNNEQFF
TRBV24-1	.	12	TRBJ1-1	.	TGTGCCACCAGCGAGTCGCAGGGGGAAGCTTTCTTT	CATSESQGEAFF
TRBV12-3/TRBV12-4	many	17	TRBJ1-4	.	TGTGCCAGCAGTCCCACCCAGACAGGCACGTTAAAAGAAAAACTGTTTTTT	CASSPTQTGTLKEKLFF
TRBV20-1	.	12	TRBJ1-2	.	TGCAGTGCTACTGGGCCCCGGGGCGGCTACACCTTC	CSATGPRGGYTF
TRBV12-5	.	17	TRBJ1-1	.	TGTGCTAGTGGTTTGGTAACATCTTGGCACATGAACACTGAAGCTTTCTTT	CASGLVTSWHMNTEAFF
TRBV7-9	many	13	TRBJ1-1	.	TGTGCCAGCAGCCTCGGGGTGGAAACTGAAGCTTTCTTT	CASSLGVETEAFF
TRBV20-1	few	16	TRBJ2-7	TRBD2	TGCAGTGCTAGTAACCGTCTAGCGGGGGGATCCTACGAGCAGCACTTC	CSASNRLAGGSYEQHF
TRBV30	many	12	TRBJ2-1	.	TGTGCCTGGACGGGCTCCTACAATGAGCAGTTCTTC	CAWTGSYNEQFF
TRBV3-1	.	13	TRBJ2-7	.	TGTGCCAGCAGCCAACACAGGGTCTACGAGCAGTACTTC	CASSQHRVYEQYF
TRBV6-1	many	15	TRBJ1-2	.	TGTGCCAGCAGTGAATTGCGGTTAGCAGTCTATGGCTACACCTTC	CASSELRLAVYGYTF
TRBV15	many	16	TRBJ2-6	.	TGTGCCACCAGCAGAGGTGGGGGAACTGGGGCCAACGTCCTGACTTTC	CATSRGGGTGANVLTF
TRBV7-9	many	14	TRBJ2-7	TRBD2	TGTGCCAGCAGCTTAGTGGGACTAGGCCGCGAGCAGTACTTC	CASSLVGLGREQYF
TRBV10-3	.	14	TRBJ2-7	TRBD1	TGTGCCATCAGTGGGACAGGGCCGTACTACGAGCAGTACTTC	CAISGTGPYYEQYF
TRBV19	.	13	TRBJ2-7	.	TGTGCCAGTAGCCCCCGGAGGGGGGTCGAGCAGTACTTC	CASSPRRGVEQYF
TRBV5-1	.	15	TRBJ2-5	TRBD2	TGCGCCAGCAGCCCCGGACTAGTCTGGATAGAGACCCAGTACTTC	CASSPGLVWIETQYF
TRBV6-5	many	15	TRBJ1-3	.	TGTGCCAGCAGTTACTCGGGCAACTCTGGAAACACCATATATTTT	CASSYSGNSGNTIYF
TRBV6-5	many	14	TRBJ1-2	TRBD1	TGTGCCAGCAGTTACAGACAGGGGATAAGTGGCTACACCTTC	CASSYRQGISGYTF
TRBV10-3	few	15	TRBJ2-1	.	TGTGCCATCAGCCCTGTGAGGGCGAGGGTGTATGAGCAGTTCTTC	CAISPVRARVYEQFF
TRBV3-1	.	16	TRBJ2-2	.	TGTGCCAGCAGCCAAGAGGGCGGTAGGAACACCGGGGAGCTGTTTTTT	CASSQEGGRNTGELFF
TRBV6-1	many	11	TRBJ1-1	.	TGTGCCAGCAGTTACACAGCTGAAGCTTTCTTT	CASSYTAEAFF
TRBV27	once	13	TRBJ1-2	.	TGTGCCAGCAGTTTCCCGAGTGGGAAGGGCTACACCTTC	CASSFPSGKGYTF
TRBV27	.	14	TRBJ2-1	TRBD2	TGTGCCAGCAGCACGGTGGCGGGGACTACCGGGCAGTTCTTC	CASSTVAGTTGQFF
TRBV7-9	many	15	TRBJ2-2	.	TGTGCCAGCAGCTCTAGCCCACAGGGCACCGGGGAGCTGTTTTTT	CASSSSPQGTGELFF
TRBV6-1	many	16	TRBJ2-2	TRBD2	TGTGCCAGCAGACCCGTGGCGGGAGGGATCTCCGGGGAGCTGTTTTTT	CASRPVAGGISGELFF
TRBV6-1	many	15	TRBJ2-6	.	TGTGCCAGCGCTGACAACCACTCTGGGGCCAACGTCCTGACTTTC	CASADNHSGANVLTF
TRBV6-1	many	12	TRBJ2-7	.	.	CASILGGNEQYF
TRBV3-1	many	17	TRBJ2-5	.	TGTGCCAGCAGCCAAGTATCAGGTTATCGACGGCAAGAGACCCAGTACTTC	CASSQVSGYRRQETQYF
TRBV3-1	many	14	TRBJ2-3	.	TGTGCCAGCAGCCAACGCCGGTACACAGATACGCAGTATTTT	CASSQRRYTDTQYF
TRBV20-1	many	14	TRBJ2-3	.	TGCAGTGCGGGAGGGGGGATCAGCACAGATACGCAGTATTTT	CSAGGGISTDTQYF
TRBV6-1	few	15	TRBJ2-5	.	TGTGCCAGCAGTGATTACGGACGGGCCGGGGAGACCCAGTACTTC	CASSDYGRAGETQYF